A single sample is the source of the 24 T cell receptor beta chains below, sequenced in a study of response to subunit inactivated influenza vaccine (dated by TCRdb to 2016 to 2019). Library generation was performed with RT-PCR. Sequencing was performed on an Illumina HiSeq 2500. TCRdb ran its own pipeline on the public reads, namely fastp trimming at Q25 and MiXCR clone calling, and kept in-frame beta chains. Rows matching on CDR3 protein sequence are summarized as one entry with the most common DNA and genes. For this sample there are roughly 550,000 distinct CDR3 sequences; roughly a quarter appear just once. 2.5% to 3% of the sample is held by the ten biggest clonotypes. These sequences were also reported in another study, on T cells expressing NK-cell markers. The second paper states: TCR beta cDNA libraries were made by 5'RACE template switching that added a universal primer site and unique molecular identifiers.

The input for sequencing was CD4+ T cells sorted from PBMCs, taken less than 13 days after vaccination. The receptors come from a man aged 50 to 60 who received an inactivated influenza vaccine. Donor details come from another sample of the same person, matched by shared clones.

This clonotype was seen more than once but under ten times. J is TRBJ2-5 and V is TRBV4-1; 8 positions agree with TRBD1. CDR3 length: 14 residues. With V trimmed by 5 bases and J by 5 bases, 7 bases remained unmatched. Germline V gene sequence: CDR1 MGHRA, CDR2 YSYEKL. CDR3 sequence (DNA): TGCGCCAGCAGCGGACAGGGCCGAGCGGAGACCCAGTACTTC. Protein product: CASSGQGRAETQYF.

This chain links TRBV7-8 with TRBJ2-2, with D maybe TRBD2 (6 bases). The V end lost 5 bases, the J end lost 2 bases, and 12 bases lay between the germline ends. The CDR3 contains 15 residues. Per the germline V gene, CDR1 is SGHVS and CDR2 is FQNEAQ. The CDR3 sequence: CASSLLATNTGELFF. The CDR3 DNA follows: TGTGCCAGCAGCCTCCTAGCGACAAACACCGGGGAGCTGTTTTTT.

This clonotype was detected only a few times. This chain connects TRBV7-9 to TRBJ2-7; 13 nucleotides agree with TRBD2. CDR1 SEHNR and CDR2 FQNEAQ come from the germline V gene (reference sequence). CDR3 length: 16 amino acids. The J segment lost 4 bases and the V segment lost 5 bases, leaving 8 bases of the junction unmatched. The chain's CDR3 is CASSTRTSGRRYEQYF. CDR3 in DNA: TGTGCCAGCAGCACCCGGACTAGCGGGAGACGGTACGAGCAGTACTTC.

The chain couples TRBV3-1 to TRBJ2-1, with TRBD2 matching over 8 bases. The CDR3 length is 13 residues. CDR1 is LGHDT, CDR2 YNNKEL, per germline (reference sequence). The trim removed 4 bases at V and 16 bases at J, leaving 12 bases unmatched. For the CDR3, the DNA is TGTGCCAGCAGCCGAGAGACGGGGGGGCCTTACTTCTTC. This sequence encodes CASSRETGGPYFF.

The J gene is TRBJ2-5, the V gene TRBV11-2; tentatively, D is TRBD1 or TRBD2 (5 bases each). CDR1 and CDR2 (germline): SGHAT, FQNNGV. There are 12 residues in the CDR3. The germline V and J ends were trimmed by 8 bases and 8 bases, with 15 bases remaining between them. Here the CDR3 reads CASGRDGGTQYF. Written as DNA, the CDR3 is TGTGCCAGCGGCCGGGACGGTGGTACCCAGTACTTC.

The sample holds many counts of this clonotype. V and J are TRBV28 and TRBJ2-3; D not certain. Trimming removed 2 bases from V and 4 bases from J, with 4 bases in between. The CDR3 is made up of 12 amino acids. Germline V gene data show CDR1 as MDHEN and CDR2 as SYDVKM. The DNA for the CDR3 is TGTGCCAGCAGTTTACGCGCAGATACGCAGTATTTT. This translates into CASSLRADTQYF. The full variable domain, with the rest looked up from reference TRBV28 and TRBJ2-3, is DVKVTQSSRYLVKRTGEKVFLECVQDMDHENMFWYRQDPGLGLRLIYFSYDVKMKEKGDIPEGYSVSREKKERFSLILESASTNQTSMYLCASSLRADTQYFGPGTRLTVL.

This clonotype came up a few times. The CDR3 reads CASSASLYEQYF. Written as DNA, the CDR3 is TGTGCCAGCAGTGCGAGTCTCTACGAGCAGTACTTC. The chain combines TRBV2 with TRBJ2-7; D not resolved. In germline, CDR1 is SNHLY, CDR2 FYNNEI. V was pared by 4 bases and J by 3 bases, with 7 bases between. The CDR3 contains 12 residues.

This chain connects TRBV20-1 to TRBJ2-7, with TRBD2 identical over 14 bases. Germline CDR1 DFQATT, CDR2 SNEGSKA (reference sequence). J lost 1 base, V lost 6 bases, and 14 bases had no gene match. This CDR3 has 18 amino acids. This CDR3 reads CSAKPTGTSGSWSYEQYF. In DNA form, the CDR3 reads TGCAGTGCCAAACCCACCGGGACTAGCGGGAGTTGGTCCTACGAGCAGTACTTC.

This chain connects TRBV5-1 to TRBJ2-3, with a weak D call TRBD2 (6 bases). V was pared by 3 bases and J by 2 bases, with 13 bases between. CDR1 and CDR2 (germline): SGHRS, YFSETQ. The CDR3 has 15 residues. The CDR3 spells CASSSPGLDTDTQYF. The CDR3 bases are TGCGCCAGCAGCTCCCCGGGACTGGACACAGATACGCAGTATTTT.

This clonotype was counted at least ten times. The chain couples TRBV3-1 to TRBJ1-5, with D unresolved. The V gene's germline CDR1 is LGHDT and CDR2 YNNKEL (reference sequence). The V gene lost 1 base and the J gene lost 4 bases, with 5 bases spanning the gap. This CDR3 is built from 13 residues. The chain's CDR3 is CASSQGINQPQHF. CDR3 nucleotides: TGTGCCAGCAGCCAAGGGATTAATCAGCCCCAGCATTTT.

The chain links TRBV10-3 to TRBJ1-5; D gene uncertain. CDR3 size: 17 residues. CDR1 and CDR2 (germline): ENHRY, SYGVKD. V gave up 3 bases and J gave up 0 bases, with 15 bases separating them. CDR3 sequence reads: CAISDGQFTYSNQPQHF. The CDR3 coding sequence is TGTGCCATCAGTGATGGCCAATTTACTTATAGCAATCAGCCCCAGCATTTT.

A few counts support this clonotype. V and J are TRBV11-2 and TRBJ2-1; 8 bases fit TRBD2. Per germline, CDR1 SGHAT and CDR2 FQNNGV. This CDR3 region has 14 residues. The V gene end was trimmed by 5 bases and the J gene end by 7 bases; junction bases not matched to a gene: 7. The CDR3 loop reads CASSVGGDVNEQFF. CDR3 nucleotide sequence: TGTGCCAGCAGCGTCGGGGGGGACGTTAATGAGCAGTTCTTC.

The rearrangement links TRBV12-3 or TRBV12-4 to TRBJ2-1; D perhaps matches TRBD2 (6 bases). The CDR3 runs to 14 residues. Trimming left V 5 bases short and J 6 bases short, with 14 bases between. CDR3 loop: CASSPGGLTNEQFF. DNA for the CDR3: TGTGCCAGCAGTCCTGGGGGACTTACCAATGAGCAGTTCTTC.

The chain recombines TRBV20-1 with TRBJ2-5; 7 bases fit TRBD2. V lost 2 bases, J lost 3 bases, and 0 bases stayed unmatched. The CDR3 runs to 12 residues. CDR1 DFQATT and CDR2 SNEGSKA come from the germline V gene (reference sequence). Written as DNA, the CDR3 is TGCAGTGCTAGACTAGCGGAAGAGACCCAGTACTTC. Protein: CSARLAEETQYF.

The chain uses TRBV6-5 and TRBJ2-3; 7 bases match TRBD1. CDR3 length equals 14 residues. Trimming removed 7 bases from V and 4 bases from J; junction bases left unmatched: 8. CDR1 MNHEY and CDR2 SVGAGI come from the germline V gene. In DNA, the CDR3 is TGTGCCAGCACTTGGGACAGAATAGCAGATACGCAGTATTTT. Its protein is CASTWDRIADTQYF.

The chain combines TRBV7-9 with TRBJ2-1; 8 bases are shared with TRBD2. CDR3 length equals 16 residues. Germline lookup yields CDR1 SEHNR and CDR2 FQNEAQ (reference sequence). The V segment lost 2 bases and the J segment 6 bases; nucleotides outside the gene matches: 9. The CDR3 DNA is TGTGCCAGCAGCTTACTGCTGACTAGCGAGTCCAATGAGCAGTTCTTC. Its translation: CASSLLLTSESNEQFF.

This rearrangement joins TRBV20-1 to TRBJ2-3; D is possibly TRBD1 or TRBD2 (6 bases each). CDR1 DFQATT and CDR2 SNEGSKA come from the germline V gene (reference sequence). The CDR3 covers 21 residues. Trimming removed 1 base from V and 0 bases from J, with 29 bases in between. The CDR3: CSARALRTGAAIVSSTDTQYF. Written as DNA, the CDR3 is TGCAGTGCTAGAGCGCTCCGAACGGGGGCCGCGATAGTTTCTAGCACAGATACGCAGTATTTT.

In nucleotides, the CDR3 is TGTGCCAGCAGCCAACCCCCAGGAGAGCAGTACTTC. Protein product: CASSQPPGEQYF. This chain uses TRBV3-1 with TRBJ2-7; D gene ambiguous. CDR3 length equals 12 residues. V lost 2 bases, J lost 7 bases, and 9 bases lay in between. Germline V gene data show CDR1 as LGHDT and CDR2 as YNNKEL (reference sequence).

V and J are TRBV10-1 and TRBJ2-3; 8 nucleotides match TRBD2. Germline V gene data show CDR1 as WNHNN and CDR2 as SYGVQD (reference sequence). The length of the CDR3 is 15 residues. V was pared by 4 bases and J by 4 bases, with 7 bases of the junction left unmatched. The CDR3 here is CASSVDSGVPDTQYF. The CDR3 DNA follows: TGCGCCAGCAGTGTTGATAGCGGGGTACCAGATACGCAGTATTTT.

V is TRBV20-1 and J is TRBJ2-1, with a tentative D call TRBD2 (5 bases). The CDR3 sequence is 15 residues long. Germline-derived CDR1 and CDR2 are DFQATT and SNEGSKA (reference sequence). V shed 4 bases and J shed 0 bases, with 13 bases lying between them. The CDR3 loop is CSANLASRSYNEQFF. CDR3 in DNA: TGCAGTGCTAATCTAGCTTCGCGCTCCTACAATGAGCAGTTCTTC.

This clonotype was detected a few times. The J gene is TRBJ2-7, the V gene TRBV20-1, with TRBD1 matching over 7 bases. The CDR3 runs 14 residues. Trimming at V came to 4 bases and at J to 6 bases, leaving 12 bases not matched to a gene. Germline CDR1 is DFQATT and CDR2 is SNEGSKA (reference sequence). The DNA of the CDR3 is TGCAGTGCTATCCGCAACAGGGGATTCGGCGAGCAGTACTTC. Protein sequence: CSAIRNRGFGEQYF.

This clonotype was observed a handful of times. The chain recombines TRBV5-1 with TRBJ2-1, with 9 bases matching TRBD2. J lost 6 bases, V lost 0 bases, and 10 bases had no gene match. This CDR3 has 17 residues. Germline CDR1 SGHRS, CDR2 YFSETQ. The CDR3 DNA is TGCGCCAGCAGCTTGGGGCTTGGAGCGGGAGGTATCAATGAGCAGTTCTTC. Its translation: CASSLGLGAGGINEQFF. The full variable domain, completed using reference TRBV5-1 and TRBJ2-1, is KAGVTQTPRYLIKTRGQQVTLSCSPISGHRSVSWYQQTPGQGLQFLFEYFSETQRNKGNFPGRFSGRQFSNSRSEMNVSTLELGDSALYLCASSLGLGAGGINEQFFGPGTRLTVL.

The chain carries TRBV6-1 and TRBJ2-5; 11 nucleotides match TRBD1. Trimming cost V 6 bases and J 7 bases; bases outside gene matches: 7. Germline CDR1 and CDR2: MNHNS and SASEGT. The CDR3 is made up of 14 amino acids. CDR3 region: CASSRGQGVGTQYF. In DNA, the CDR3 is TGTGCCAGCAGCCGGGGACAGGGGGTTGGGACCCAGTACTTC.

V is TRBV11-2 and J is TRBJ2-5; the match to TRBD1 covers 9 bases. CDR1 and CDR2 from the germline V gene are SGHAT and FQNNGV. V trimming: 4 bases; J trimming: 1 base; junction bases outside the gene matches: 7. The CDR3 runs to 16 residues. This CDR3 reads CASSSLTGGLQETQYF. The DNA of the CDR3 is TGTGCCAGCAGCTCCCTAACAGGGGGCCTCCAAGAGACCCAGTACTTC.